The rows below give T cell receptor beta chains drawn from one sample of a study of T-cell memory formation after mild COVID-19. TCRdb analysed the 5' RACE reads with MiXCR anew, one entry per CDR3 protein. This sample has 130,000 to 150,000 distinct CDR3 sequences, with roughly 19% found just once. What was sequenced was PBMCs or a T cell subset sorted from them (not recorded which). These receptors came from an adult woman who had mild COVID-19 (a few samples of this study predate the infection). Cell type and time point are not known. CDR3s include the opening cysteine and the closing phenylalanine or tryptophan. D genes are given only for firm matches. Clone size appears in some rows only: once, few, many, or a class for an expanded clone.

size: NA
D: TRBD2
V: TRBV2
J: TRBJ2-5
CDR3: CASSAYGLAEETQYF
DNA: TGTGCCAGCAGCGCCTACGGACTAGCGGAAGAGACCCAGTACTTC

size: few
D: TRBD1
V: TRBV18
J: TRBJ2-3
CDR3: CASSLDRVSTNTQYF
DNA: TGTGCCAGCTCACTAGACAGGGTGAGCACAAATACGCAGTATTTT

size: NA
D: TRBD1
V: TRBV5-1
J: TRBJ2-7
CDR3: CASSSNPPGTGAYEQYF
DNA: TGCGCCAGCAGCTCCAACCCGCCGGGGACAGGGGCCTACGAGCAGTACTTC

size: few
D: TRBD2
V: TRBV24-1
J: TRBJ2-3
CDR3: CATSDLHFGGSDTQYF
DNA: TGTGCCACCAGTGATTTGCATTTCGGGGGGTCAGATACGCAGTATTTT

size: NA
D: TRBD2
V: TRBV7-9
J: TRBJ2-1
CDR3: CASSIGTSGLMNEQFF
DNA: TGTGCCAGCAGCATAGGGACTAGCGGGTTAATGAATGAGCAGTTCTTC

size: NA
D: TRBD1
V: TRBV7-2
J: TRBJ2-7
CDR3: CASSAQGSYEQYF
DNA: TGTGCCAGCAGCGCACAGGGGTCCTACGAGCAGTACTTC

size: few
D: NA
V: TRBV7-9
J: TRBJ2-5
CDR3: CASSSPPGRSETQYF
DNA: TGTGCCAGCAGCTCACCCCCAGGGAGATCAGAGACCCAGTACTTC

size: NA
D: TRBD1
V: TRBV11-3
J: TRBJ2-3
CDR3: CASSRGTGPPTDTQYF
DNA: TGTGCCAGCAGCAGGGGGACAGGGCCACCCACAGATACGCAGTATTTT

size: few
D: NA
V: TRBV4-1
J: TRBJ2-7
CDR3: CASSPRGRGRMDQYF
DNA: TGCGCCAGCAGCCCAAGAGGCAGGGGACGCATGGACCAGTACTTC

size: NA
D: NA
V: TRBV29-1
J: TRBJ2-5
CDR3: CSVDGYQETQYF
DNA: TGCAGCGTGGACGGGTACCAAGAGACCCAGTACTTC

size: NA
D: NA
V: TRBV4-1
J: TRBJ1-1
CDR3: CASSQAPPGSGTEAFF
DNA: TGCGCCAGCAGCCAAGCGCCACCAGGAAGCGGCACTGAAGCTTTCTTT

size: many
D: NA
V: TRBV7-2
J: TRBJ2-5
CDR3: CASSLRRSLQETQYF
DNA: TGTGCCAGCAGCTTAAGGCGGTCCTTACAAGAGACCCAGTACTTC

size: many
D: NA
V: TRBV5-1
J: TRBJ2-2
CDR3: CASSYYGNTGELFF
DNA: TGCGCCAGCAGCTACTACGGGAACACCGGGGAGCTGTTTTTT

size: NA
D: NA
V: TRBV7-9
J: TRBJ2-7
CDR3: CASSLTAGYEQYF
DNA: TGTGCCAGCAGCTTGACGGCGGGATACGAGCAGTACTTC

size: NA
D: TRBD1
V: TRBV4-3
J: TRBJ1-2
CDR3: CASSQDGYRGGDYGYTF
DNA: TGCGCCAGCAGCCAAGACGGCTACAGGGGAGGCGACTATGGCTACACCTTC

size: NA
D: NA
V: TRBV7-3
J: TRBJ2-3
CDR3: CASSLVGGTDTQYF
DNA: TGTGCCAGCAGCTTAGTTGGAGGCACAGATACGCAGTATTTT

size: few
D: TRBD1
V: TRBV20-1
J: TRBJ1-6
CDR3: CSASSPGQANNSPLHF
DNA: TGCAGTGCTAGCTCTCCGGGACAGGCCAATAATTCACCCCTCCACTTT

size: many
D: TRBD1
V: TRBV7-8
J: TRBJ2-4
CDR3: CASSWGQLAKNIQYF
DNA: TGTGCCAGCAGCTGGGGACAGTTAGCCAAAAACATTCAGTACTTC

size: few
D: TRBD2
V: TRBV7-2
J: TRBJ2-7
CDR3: CASSPVGGTYEQYF
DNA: TGTGCCAGCAGCCCTGTGGGGGGGACGTACGAGCAGTACTTC

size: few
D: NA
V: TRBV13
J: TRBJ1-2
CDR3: CASSRGMSEYGYTF
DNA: TGTGCCAGCAGCCGGGGGATGTCGGAATATGGCTACACCTTC

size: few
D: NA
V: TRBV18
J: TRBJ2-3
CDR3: CASSRATGRPTDTQYF
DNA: TGTGCCAGCTCACGAGCGACAGGCCGGCCTACAGATACGCAGTATTTT

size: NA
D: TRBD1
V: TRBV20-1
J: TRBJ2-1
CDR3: CSAVQSRGLEYNEQFF
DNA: TGCAGTGCTGTTCAGTCGAGGGGGCTGGAATACAATGAGCAGTTCTTC

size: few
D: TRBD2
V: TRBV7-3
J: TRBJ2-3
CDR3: CASRLPGLASTDTQYF
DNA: TGTGCCAGCAGATTGCCAGGACTAGCGAGCACAGATACGCAGTATTTT

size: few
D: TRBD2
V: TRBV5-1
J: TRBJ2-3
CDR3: CASSGGRGGADTQYF
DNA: TGCGCCAGCAGCGGCGGGCGGGGGGGCGCAGATACGCAGTATTTT

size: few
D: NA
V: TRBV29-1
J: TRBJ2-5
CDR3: CSVNRKVETQYF
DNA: TGCAGCGTTAACAGGAAGGTGGAGACCCAGTACTTC

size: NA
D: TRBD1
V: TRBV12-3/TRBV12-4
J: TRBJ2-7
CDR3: CASSYRDSNYEQYF
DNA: TGTGCCAGCAGTTACCGGGACAGTAACTACGAGCAGTACTTC

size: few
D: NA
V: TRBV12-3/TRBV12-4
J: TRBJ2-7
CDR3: CASSSDTAYEQYF
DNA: TGTGCCAGCAGTTCGGATACGGCCTACGAGCAGTACTTC

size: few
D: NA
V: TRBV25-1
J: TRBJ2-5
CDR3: CASSDFGGRQEATQYF
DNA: TGTGCCAGCAGTGATTTCGGGGGTAGGCAAGAGGCGACCCAGTACTTC

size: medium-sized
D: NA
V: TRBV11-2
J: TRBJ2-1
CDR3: CASSSLTGSSYNEQFF
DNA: TGTGCCAGCAGTAGCTTAACGGGGAGCTCCTACAATGAGCAGTTCTTC

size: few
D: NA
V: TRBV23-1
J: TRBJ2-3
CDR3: CASSQRGSNTDTQYF
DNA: TGCGCCAGCAGTCAAAGGGGGTCTAACACAGATACGCAGTATTTT

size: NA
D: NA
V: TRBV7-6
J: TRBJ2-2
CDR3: CASSLVGGKNTGELFF
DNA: TGTGCCAGCAGCTTAGTTGGGGGGAAGAACACCGGGGAGCTGTTTTTT

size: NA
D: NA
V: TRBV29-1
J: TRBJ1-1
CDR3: CSVARDSKATEAFF
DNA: TGCAGCGTTGCTCGCGACTCCAAGGCCACTGAAGCTTTCTTT

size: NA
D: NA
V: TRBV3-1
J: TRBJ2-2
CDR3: CASTPSSGSGVSF
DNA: TGTGCCAGCACCCCTTCCTCGGGTAGCGGAGTTAGTTTT

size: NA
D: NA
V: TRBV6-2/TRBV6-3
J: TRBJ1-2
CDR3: CASSRMDSKGYGYTF
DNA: TGTGCCAGCAGCCGCATGGATTCAAAGGGCTATGGCTACACCTTC

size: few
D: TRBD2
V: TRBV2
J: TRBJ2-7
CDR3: CASSATRDYSYEQYF
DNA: TGTGCCAGCAGTGCTACTCGGGACTACTCCTACGAGCAGTACTTC

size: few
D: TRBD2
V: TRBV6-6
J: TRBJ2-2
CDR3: CASSYSAGLAGSTGELFF
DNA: TGTGCCAGCAGTTACTCGGCGGGACTAGCGGGATCTACCGGGGAGCTGTTTTTT

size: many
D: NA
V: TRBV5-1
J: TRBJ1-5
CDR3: CASSLSVDQPQHF
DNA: TGCGCCAGCAGCTTAAGCGTAGATCAGCCCCAGCATTTT

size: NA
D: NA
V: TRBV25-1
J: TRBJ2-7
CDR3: CASTGVRHYEQYF
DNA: TGTGCCAGCACTGGCGTGAGGCACTACGAGCAGTACTTC

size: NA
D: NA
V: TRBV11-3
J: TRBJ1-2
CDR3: CASSSENRYGYTF
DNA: TGTGCCAGCAGCTCGGAAAATCGCTATGGCTACACCTTC

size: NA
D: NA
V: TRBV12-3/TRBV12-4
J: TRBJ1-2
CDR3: CASSRYIRYGYTF
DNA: TGTGCCAGCAGCCGGTACATCCGTTATGGCTACACCTTC

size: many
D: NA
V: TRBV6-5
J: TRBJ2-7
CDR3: CASSYSPPPYEQYF
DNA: TGTGCCAGCAGTTACTCGCCACCGCCCTACGAGCAGTACTTC

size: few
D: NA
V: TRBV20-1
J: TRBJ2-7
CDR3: CSARDPGGQRQYF
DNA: TGCAGTGCTAGAGATCCCGGAGGGCAGAGGCAGTACTTC

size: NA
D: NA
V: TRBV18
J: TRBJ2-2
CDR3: CASSPMGSGELFF
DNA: TGTGCCAGCTCACCAATGGGTTCCGGGGAGCTGTTTTTT

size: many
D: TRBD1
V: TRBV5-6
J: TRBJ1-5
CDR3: CASSLYTGQVKPQHF
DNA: TGTGCCAGCAGCTTGTACACGGGACAGGTGAAGCCCCAGCATTTT

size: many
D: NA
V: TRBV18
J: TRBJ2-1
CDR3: CASSGGPSYNEQFF
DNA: TGTGCCAGCTCCGGGGGCCCCTCCTACAATGAGCAGTTCTTC